These 14 T cell receptor beta chains came from one sample sequenced in a study of cytotoxic CD8 clonotypes in ibrutinib-treated CLL. Profiled with immunoSEQ multiplex PCR; TCRdb holds only in-frame clones, not every one. The data hold more than 300,000 clones, with approximately 80% observed a single time. The sequencing used PBMCs, collected before ibrutinib treatment. The receptors shown here come from a human donor with chronic lymphocytic leukemia.

In this sample, this clone turned up once. This sample also contains other DNA sequences that code for the same CDR3. J is TRBJ2-7 and V is TRBV4-3; TRBD1 is a possible D gene (5 bases). The V end lost 0 bases, the J end lost 2 bases, and 17 bases lay between the germline ends. Per germline, CDR1 LGHNA and CDR2 YSLEER. This CDR3 region has 17 residues. CDR3 sequence: CASSQDLRQIRPYEQYF. The CDR3 bases are TGCGCCAGCAGCCAAGATCTCAGACAGATACGACCCTACGAGCAGTACTTC.

The V gene is TRBV6-5, the J gene TRBJ2-2; 10 bases fit TRBD1. CDR3 length: 14 amino acids. V lost 6 bases and J lost 4; bases outside the gene matches: 2. Germline CDR1 and CDR2: MNHEY and SVGAGI. The CDR3 DNA reads TGTGCCAGCAGACGGACAGGGGGCACCGGGGAGCTGTTTTTT. It specifies CASRRTGGTGELFF.

V gene TRBV9 combines with J gene TRBJ2-1; 8 bases map to TRBD2. The V gene end was trimmed by 0 bases and the J gene end by 0 bases; junction bases not matched to a gene: 2. The CDR3 sequence is 16 residues long. The germline V gene encodes CDR1 SGDLS and CDR2 YYNGEE. This CDR3 reads CASSVVGTSSYNEQFF. The CDR3 DNA reads TGTGCCAGCAGCGTAGTGGGGACTAGCTCCTACAATGAGCAGTTCTTC.

This clone has a handful of counts. This sequence joins TRBV10-1 and TRBJ1-2; D unclear. This CDR3 region has 14 residues. Germline CDR1 reads WNHNN; CDR2 reads SYGVQD (reference sequence). Between the trimmed V and J ends, which lost 0 bases and 1 base, there was a span of 6 bases. As DNA, the CDR3 is TGCGCCAGCAGTGAGTCGAACAGTAACTATGGCTACACCTTC. Encoded protein: CASSESNSNYGYTF.

The J gene is TRBJ2-2, the V gene TRBV4-2; TRBD1 agrees at 7 bases. This CDR3 is built from 16 residues. CDR1 is LGHNA and CDR2 is YNFKEQ in the germline V gene. The V segment lost 4 bases and the J segment 0 bases; nucleotides outside the gene matches: 5. The CDR3, as DNA: TGTGCCAGCAGCCCGTTAGGGGGCTCGAACACCGGGGAGCTGTTTTTT. It specifies CASSPLGGSNTGELFF.

This sequence joins TRBV2 and TRBJ2-7; the match to TRBD1 covers 9 bases. Germline V CDR1 and CDR2: SNHLY, FYNNEI. This CDR3 has 14 residues. V dropped 5 bases and J dropped 7; count of bases not matched to a gene: 9. The CDR3 sequence is CASSLGTGIVEQYF. CDR3 DNA sequence: TGTGCCAGCAGTCTGGGGACAGGGATTGTGGAGCAGTACTTC. The variable domain in full, completed from reference TRBV2 and TRBJ2-7, reads EPEVTQTPSHQVTQMGQEVILRCVPISNHLYFYWYRQILGQKVEFLVSFYNNEISEKSEIFDDQFSVERPDGSNFTLKIRSTKLEDSAMYFCASSLGTGIVEQYFGPGTRLTVT.

The chain combines TRBV7-3 with TRBJ2-1; 7 bases match TRBD2. CDR1 and CDR2 from the germline V gene are SGHTA and FQGTGA. V was clipped by 2 bases and J by 0 bases; unmatched bases: 4. CDR3 length: 16 amino acids. The chain's CDR3 is CASSLLAASSYNEQFF. The CDR3 nucleotides read TGTGCCAGCAGCTTACTAGCGGCAAGCTCCTACAATGAGCAGTTCTTC.

The chain employs TRBV7-9 and TRBJ1-2; tentatively, D is TRBD1 (5 bases). V lost 4 bases and J 0 bases, leaving 12 bases between the germline ends. CDR3 length: 15 amino acids. Germline CDR1 SEHNR, CDR2 FQNEAQ (reference sequence). The CDR3 sequence: CASSSGRTTNYGYTF. The CDR3 coding sequence is TGTGCCAGCAGCTCGGGACGTACGACTAACTATGGCTACACCTTC.

This clone was picked up a small number of times. The gene calls are TRBV19 and TRBJ1-5; no firm D call. CDR3 length: 8 amino acids. Germline V gene sequence: CDR1 LNHDA, CDR2 SQIVND (reference sequence). The CDR3 loop is CVYQPQHF. The CDR3 DNA reads TGTGTATATCAGCCCCAGCATTTT.

The chain couples TRBV4-2 to TRBJ2-2; 7 bases align to TRBD2. Germline-derived CDR1 and CDR2 are LGHNA and YNFKEQ. Unmatched junction bases numbered 5, after V lost 1 base and J lost 6 bases. The CDR3 is 15 amino acids. CDR3 nucleotides: TGTGCCAGCAGCCAAGGGGACTATGGCCCCGGGGAGCTGTTTTTT. It encodes CASSQGDYGPGELFF.

V usage is TRBV7-2 and J usage is TRBJ2-3; 11 bases are a match to TRBD1. V shed 6 bases and J 5 bases; nucleotides not matched to a gene: 7. This CDR3 spans 15 amino acids. CDR1 is SGHTA and CDR2 is FQGNSA in the germline V gene. Written as DNA, the CDR3 is TGTGCCAGCAGTTCGGACAGGGGGCCGGTAGATACGCAGTATTTT. Its protein product is CASSSDRGPVDTQYF.

The chain is built from TRBV19 and TRBJ2-7; 7 positions match TRBD1. From germline, CDR1 is LNHDA and CDR2 SQIVND (reference sequence). Germline trimming cut 4 bases from V and 7 bases from J; bases unmatched to any gene: 13. This CDR3 contains 15 residues. Here the CDR3 reads CASSRRQGTPREQYF. The CDR3 DNA sequence: TGTGCCAGTAGTAGAAGACAGGGAACCCCGAGGGAGCAGTACTTC.

The chain carries TRBV28 and TRBJ1-3; D perhaps matches TRBD1 (5 bases). CDR1 is MDHEN and CDR2 is SYDVKM in the germline V gene. The germline V and J ends were trimmed by 1 base and 2 bases, with 24 bases remaining between them. The CDR3 contains 20 residues. The DNA of the CDR3 is TGTGCCAGCAGTTTATTAAGTCTCCGACAAACAGAAGGGGCTGGAAACACCATATATTTT. Residues: CASSLLSLRQTEGAGNTIYF.

This rearrangement joins TRBV9 to TRBJ2-7; a weak D match, TRBD2 (5 bases). Germline CDR1 SGDLS, CDR2 YYNGEE. Trimming stripped 2 bases from V and 4 bases from J, with 13 bases between. The CDR3 is made up of 14 amino acids. CDR3 nucleotide sequence: TGTGCCAGCAGCGTGGCGGCGGGCCATTACGAGCAGTACTTC. This sequence encodes CASSVAAGHYEQYF.